One sample yielded the 15 T cell receptor beta chains listed below, sequenced in a study of blood T cells in healthy people across ages (dated by TCRdb to between 2014 and 2016). Libraries were constructed by 5' RACE. Sequencing was performed on an Illumina HiSeq 2500. The second PCR ran for roughly 7 to 11 cycles and used a J-beta primer mix along with a sample-barcoded 5' primer. TCRdb itself trimmed the public reads at Q25 with fastp, ran MiXCR and retained productive beta chains. Rows are unified per CDR3 protein, each entry keeping the most common DNA and genes. In this sample the table shows some 1.6 million distinct CDR3 sequences, about 31% of which occur a single time. The top ten constitute around 11% of the sample. The sequenced sample consisted of blood. The receptors were sampled from a woman under 40 in good health.

V usage is TRBV9 and J usage is TRBJ2-1, with 8 positions matching TRBD2. Germline V gene lookup returns CDR1 SGDLS and CDR2 YYNGEE. J lost 6 bases, V lost 2 bases, and 10 bases had no gene match. CDR3 length: 16 amino acids. CDR3 nucleotide sequence: TGTGCCAGCAGCGTCAGCGGGGGCGCCGTGGTCAATGAGCAGTTCTTC. This sequence encodes CASSVSGGAVVNEQFF.

This clonotype has a handful of counts. This chain joins TRBV5-1 and TRBJ2-1, with a tentative D call TRBD1 (5 bases). Between the trimmed V and J ends, which lost 2 bases and 6 bases, there was a span of 15 bases. This CDR3 region has 15 residues. Germline V gene data show CDR1 as SGHRS and CDR2 as YFSETQ. This CDR3 reads CASSFAAGSGNEQFF. As DNA, the CDR3 is TGCGCCAGCAGCTTCGCAGCAGGGTCAGGCAATGAGCAGTTCTTC.

As regards this clonotype: No conserved phenylalanine or tryptophan ends this CDR3, so it is likely a read error. The chain recombines TRBV9 with TRBJ2-5; D may correspond to TRBD1 or TRBD2 (5 bases each). The end of the DNA is better explained by TRBJ2-7, so the J call may be wrong. In germline, CDR1 is SGDLS, CDR2 YYNGEE. The CDR3 length is 16 residues. CDR3 nucleotide sequence: TGTGCCAGCAGCGCCGAACCGGGACCCCGGGTCCACGAGCAGTACTGC. Amino acids: CASSAEPGPRVHEQYC.

This sequence joins TRBV5-1 and TRBJ2-4; D unclear. Trimming stripped 0 bases from V and 0 bases from J, with 10 bases between. The CDR3 covers 16 residues. Germline CDR1 is SGHRS and CDR2 is YFSETQ. CDR3 region: CASSLEGGLAKNIQYF. The CDR3 DNA reads TGCGCCAGCAGCTTGGAGGGCGGCTTAGCCAAAAACATTCAGTACTTC.

In this sample, this clonotype turned up a few times. The CDR3 reads CASSPRLAGLITYEQYF. In DNA, the CDR3 is TGTGCCAGCAGCCCTAGGCTAGCGGGGCTAATTACCTACGAGCAGTACTTC. The chain couples TRBV11-3 to TRBJ2-7, with TRBD2 matching 9 bases. Trimming removed 5 bases from V and 2 bases from J; junction bases left unmatched: 13. Germline V gives CDR1 SGHNT, CDR2 YENEEA. The CDR3 sequence is 17 residues long. Looking up the rest from reference TRBV11-3 and TRBJ2-7 gives the full variable domain: EAGVVQSPRYKIIEKKQPVAFWCNPISGHNTLYWYLQNLGQGPELLIRYENEEAVDDSQLPKDRFSAERLKGVDSTLKIQPAELGDSAVYLCASSPRLAGLITYEQYFGPGTRLTVT.

This clonotype was seen more than once but under ten times. The gene calls are TRBV28 and TRBJ1-2; 9 bases match TRBD1. The CDR3 has 13 amino acids. CDR1 and CDR2 from the germline V gene are MDHEN and SYDVKM. With V trimmed by 7 bases and J by 6 bases, 6 bases remained unmatched. The CDR3 loop is CASIEGQGDGYTF. CDR3 sequence (DNA): TGTGCCAGCATTGAGGGACAGGGTGATGGCTACACCTTC.

This sequence joins TRBV2 and TRBJ2-7; tentative D call: TRBD1 (6 bases). Germline V CDR1 and CDR2: SNHLY, FYNNEI. The CDR3 has 14 amino acids. The ends were cut back, 4 bases at V and 0 bases at J, with 10 bases in the middle. The CDR3 sequence is CASSGDTPSYEQYF. In nucleotides, the CDR3 is TGTGCCAGCAGTGGGGACACTCCCTCCTACGAGCAGTACTTC.

Concerning this clonotype: A much larger clone differs from this one at a single base, so this may be a read error. The gene calls are TRBV7-2 and TRBJ2-7; maybe TRBD1 (6 bases). The V gene's germline CDR1 is SGHTA and CDR2 FQGNSA. The CDR3 has 15 amino acids. The CDR3 region has the DNA TGTGCCAGCAGCCAGGCGGGCCAGGGGCGATACGTGCAGTACTTC. Its protein product is CASSQAGQGRYVQYF.

The V and J genes are TRBV19 and TRBJ1-1; D perhaps matches TRBD1 (6 bases). CDR3 length: 16 residues. V shed 10 bases and J shed 4 bases, with 25 bases lying between them. Germline V lookup: CDR1 LNHDA, CDR2 SQIVND (reference sequence). DNA for the CDR3: TGTGCCACCGGCCGGGGGGGCGCCGCAACAACCACTGAAGCTTTCTTT. Translating it yields CATGRGGAATTTEAFF.

This sequence joins TRBV13 and TRBJ2-1; 7 nucleotides align to TRBD1. CDR3 length: 15 amino acids. V lost 3 bases, J lost 2 bases, and 4 bases stayed unmatched. The germline V gene encodes CDR1 PRHDT and CDR2 FYEKMQ (reference sequence). The CDR3 DNA sequence: TGTGCCAGCAGCTTGTGGGGACAGCCCTACAATGAGCAGTTCTTC. It translates to CASSLWGQPYNEQFF.

This clonotype was detected a few times. CDR3 residues: CASSKFLAYEQYF. CDR3 sequence (DNA): TGTGCCAGCAGTAAGTTTTTGGCCTACGAGCAGTACTTC. The chain couples TRBV12-3 or TRBV12-4 to TRBJ2-7; D remains unclear. The CDR3 runs to 13 residues. V dropped 5 bases and J dropped 2 bases, with 10 bases sitting between them.

In this sample, this clonotype turned up once. Germline and junction disagree at one end, which may indicate a read error. The chain uses TRBV27 and TRBJ1-1; 7 positions agree with TRBD1. The CDR3 length is 14 residues. CDR1 and CDR2 (germline): MNHEY, SMNVEV (reference sequence). The CDR3 is CASSPTTGETETFF. The DNA for the CDR3 is TGTGCCAGCAGCCCAACCACAGGGGAAACTGAAACTTTCTTT.

The chain uses TRBV28 and TRBJ1-1; D gene ambiguous. Germline loops: CDR1 MDHEN, CDR2 SYDVKM. The CDR3 is 13 residues long. Trimming shortened V by 6 bases and J by 0 bases, and 8 bases separated the two germline ends. CDR3 loop: CASRPGMNTEAFF. As DNA, the CDR3 is TGTGCCAGCAGGCCTGGGATGAACACTGAAGCTTTCTTT.

V usage is TRBV20-1 and J usage is TRBJ1-6, with no clear D. CDR1 is DFQATT, CDR2 SNEGSKA, per germline (reference sequence). The V end was cut by 6 bases, the J end by 5 bases, with 5 bases between. CDR3 length equals 11 residues. The CDR3 bases are TGCAGTGCACCGGATAATTCACCCCTCCACTTT. As protein: CSAPDNSPLHF.

This clonotype came up a few times. The rearrangement joins TRBV3-1 to TRBJ1-6; the D is unclear. The CDR3 consists of 17 residues. The germline CDR1 and CDR2 sequences are LGHDT and YNNKEL (reference sequence). The V gene lost 1 base and the J gene lost 9 bases, with 19 bases spanning the gap. Here the CDR3 DNA reads TGTGCCAGCAGCCAAGGAGTTCTCTGGAGAGATTCTTCACCCCTCCACTTT. The encoded protein is CASSQGVLWRDSSPLHF.